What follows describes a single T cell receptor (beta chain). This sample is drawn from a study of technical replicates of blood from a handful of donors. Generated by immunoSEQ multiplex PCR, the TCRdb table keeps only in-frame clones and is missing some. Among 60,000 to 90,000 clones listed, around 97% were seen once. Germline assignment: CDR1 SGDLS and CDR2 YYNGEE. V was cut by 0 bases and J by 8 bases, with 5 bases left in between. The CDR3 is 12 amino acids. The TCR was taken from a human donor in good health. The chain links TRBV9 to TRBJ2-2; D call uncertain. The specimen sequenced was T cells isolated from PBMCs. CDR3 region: CASSVARGELFF. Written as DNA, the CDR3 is TGTGCCAGCAGCGTAGCTAGGGGGGAGCTGTTTTTT.